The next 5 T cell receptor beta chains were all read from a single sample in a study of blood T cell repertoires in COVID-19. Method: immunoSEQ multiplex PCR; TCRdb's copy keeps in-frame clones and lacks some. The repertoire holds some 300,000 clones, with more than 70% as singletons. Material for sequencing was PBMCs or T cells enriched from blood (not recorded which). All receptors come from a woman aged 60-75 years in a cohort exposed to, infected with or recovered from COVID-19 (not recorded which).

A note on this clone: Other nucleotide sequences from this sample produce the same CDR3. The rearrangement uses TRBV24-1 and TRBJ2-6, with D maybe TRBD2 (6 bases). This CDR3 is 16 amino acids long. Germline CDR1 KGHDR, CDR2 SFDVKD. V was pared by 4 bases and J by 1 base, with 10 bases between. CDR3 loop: CATSDPGGSGANVLTF. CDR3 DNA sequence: TGTGCCACCAGTGACCCCGGAGGGTCTGGGGCCAACGTCCTGACTTTC.

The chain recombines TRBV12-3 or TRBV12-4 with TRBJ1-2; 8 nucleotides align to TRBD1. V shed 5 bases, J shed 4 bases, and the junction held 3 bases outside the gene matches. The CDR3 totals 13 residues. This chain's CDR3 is CASSQQGGYGYTF. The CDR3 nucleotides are TGTGCCAGCAGTCAACAGGGGGGCTATGGCTACACCTTC.

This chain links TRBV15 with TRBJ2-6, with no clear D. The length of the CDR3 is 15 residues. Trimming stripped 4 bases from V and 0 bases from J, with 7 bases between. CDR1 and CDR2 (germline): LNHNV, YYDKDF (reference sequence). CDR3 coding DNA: TGTGCCACCAGCAATCACAGCTCTGGGGCCAACGTCCTGACTTTC. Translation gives CATSNHSSGANVLTF.

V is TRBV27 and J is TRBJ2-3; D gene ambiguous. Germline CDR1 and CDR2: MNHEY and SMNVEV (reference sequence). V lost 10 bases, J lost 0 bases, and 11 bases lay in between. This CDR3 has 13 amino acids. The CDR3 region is CANTPPSTDTQYF. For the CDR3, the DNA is TGTGCCAACACACCCCCTAGCACAGATACGCAGTATTTT.

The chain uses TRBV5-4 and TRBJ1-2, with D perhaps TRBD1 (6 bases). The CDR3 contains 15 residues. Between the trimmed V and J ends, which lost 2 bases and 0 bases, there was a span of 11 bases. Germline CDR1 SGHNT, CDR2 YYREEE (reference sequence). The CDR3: CASSLQGRANYGYTF. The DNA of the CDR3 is TGTGCCAGCAGCTTACAGGGAAGAGCTAACTATGGCTACACCTTC.